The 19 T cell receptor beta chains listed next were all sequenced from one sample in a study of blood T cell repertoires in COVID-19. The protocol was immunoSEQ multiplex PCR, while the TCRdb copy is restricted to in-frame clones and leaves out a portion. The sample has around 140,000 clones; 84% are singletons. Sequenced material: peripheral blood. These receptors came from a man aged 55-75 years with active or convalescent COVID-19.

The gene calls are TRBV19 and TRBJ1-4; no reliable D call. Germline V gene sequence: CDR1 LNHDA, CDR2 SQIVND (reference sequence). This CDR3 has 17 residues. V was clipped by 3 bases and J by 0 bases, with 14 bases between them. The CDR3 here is CASSIGRQRATNEKLFF. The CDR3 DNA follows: TGTGCCAGTAGTATTGGTCGGCAGCGAGCAACTAATGAAAAACTGTTTTTT.

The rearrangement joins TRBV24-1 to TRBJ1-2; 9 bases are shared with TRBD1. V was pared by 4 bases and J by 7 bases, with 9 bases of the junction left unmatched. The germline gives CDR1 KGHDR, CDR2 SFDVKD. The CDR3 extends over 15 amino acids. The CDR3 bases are TGTGCCACCAGTGAACCACCGGGACAGGGCGGTGGCTACACCTTC. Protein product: CATSEPPGQGGGYTF.

The CDR3, as DNA: TGTGCCAGCAGCTTAGATCCGGGGGGGATGAACACTGAAGCTTTCTTT. Its translation: CASSLDPGGMNTEAFF. V and J are TRBV11-3 and TRBJ1-1; D possibly corresponds to TRBD1 (5 bases). Germline CDR1 reads SGHNT; CDR2 reads YENEEA. The length of the CDR3 is 16 residues. V was shortened by 0 bases and J by 0 bases, with 11 bases between the two germline ends.

The CDR3 protein is CASSQGDSVFTGANVLTF. CDR3 bases: TGCGCCAGCAGCCAAGGAGACAGCGTCTTCACGGGGGCCAACGTCCTGACTTTC. The chain is built from TRBV4-1 and TRBJ2-6; TRBD1 is a possible D gene (5 bases). V was clipped by 1 base and J by 4 bases, with 17 bases between them. This CDR3 is built from 18 residues. Germline CDR1 MGHRA, CDR2 YSYEKL.

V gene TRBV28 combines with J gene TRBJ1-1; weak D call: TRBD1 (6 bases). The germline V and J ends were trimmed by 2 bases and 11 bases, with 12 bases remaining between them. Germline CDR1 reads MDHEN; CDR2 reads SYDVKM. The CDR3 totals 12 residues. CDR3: CASSLMQGLAFF. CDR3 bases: TGTGCCAGCAGTTTAATGCAGGGGTTGGCTTTCTTT.

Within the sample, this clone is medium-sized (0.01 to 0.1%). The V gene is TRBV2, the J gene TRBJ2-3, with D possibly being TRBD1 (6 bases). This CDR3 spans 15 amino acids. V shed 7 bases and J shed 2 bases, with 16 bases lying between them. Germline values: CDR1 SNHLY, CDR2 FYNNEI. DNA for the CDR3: TGTGCCAGCACCTTAGGACAGATTTACACAGATACGCAGTATTTT. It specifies CASTLGQIYTDTQYF.

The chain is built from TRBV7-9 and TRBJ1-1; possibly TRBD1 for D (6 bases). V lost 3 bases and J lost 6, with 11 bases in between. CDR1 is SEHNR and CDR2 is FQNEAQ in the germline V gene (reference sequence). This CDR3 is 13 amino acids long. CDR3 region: CASSLVGGPEAFF. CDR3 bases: TGTGCCAGCAGCTTGGTCGGGGGGCCTGAAGCTTTCTTT.

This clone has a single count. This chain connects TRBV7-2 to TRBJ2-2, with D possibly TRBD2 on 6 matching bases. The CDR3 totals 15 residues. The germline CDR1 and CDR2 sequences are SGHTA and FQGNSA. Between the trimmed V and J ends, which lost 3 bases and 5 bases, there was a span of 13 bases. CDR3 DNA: TGTGCCAGCAGCTTGACCGGGAGATGGACCGGGGAGCTGTTTTTT. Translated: CASSLTGRWTGELFF.

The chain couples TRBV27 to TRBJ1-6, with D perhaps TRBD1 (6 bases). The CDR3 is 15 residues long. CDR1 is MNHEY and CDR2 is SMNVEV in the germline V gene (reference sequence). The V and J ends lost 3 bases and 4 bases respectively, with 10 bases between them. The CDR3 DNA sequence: TGTGCCAGCAGTTTCGGACAGTTTTATAATTCACCCCTCCACTTT. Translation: CASSFGQFYNSPLHF.

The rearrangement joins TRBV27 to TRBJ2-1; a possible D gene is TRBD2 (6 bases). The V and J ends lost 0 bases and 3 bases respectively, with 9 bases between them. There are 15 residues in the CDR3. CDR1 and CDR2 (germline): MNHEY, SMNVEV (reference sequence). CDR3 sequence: CASSLSGSVYNEQFF. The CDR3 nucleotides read TGTGCCAGCAGTTTATCCGGGAGCGTCTACAATGAGCAGTTCTTC.

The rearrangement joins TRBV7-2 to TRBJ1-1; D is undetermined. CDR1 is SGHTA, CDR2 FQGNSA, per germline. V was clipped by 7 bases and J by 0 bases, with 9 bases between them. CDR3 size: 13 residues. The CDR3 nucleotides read TGTGCCAGCACAAGGGAGGTGAACACTGAAGCTTTCTTT. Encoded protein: CASTREVNTEAFF.

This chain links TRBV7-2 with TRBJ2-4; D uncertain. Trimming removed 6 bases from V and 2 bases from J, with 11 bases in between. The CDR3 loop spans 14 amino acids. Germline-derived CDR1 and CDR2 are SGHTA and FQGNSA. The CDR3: CASSPFTPKNIQYF. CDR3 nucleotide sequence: TGTGCCAGCAGTCCCTTTACACCCAAAAACATTCAGTACTTC.

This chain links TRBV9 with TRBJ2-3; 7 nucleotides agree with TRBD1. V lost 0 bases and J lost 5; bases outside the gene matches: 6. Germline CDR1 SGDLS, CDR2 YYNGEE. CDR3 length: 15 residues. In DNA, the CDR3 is TGTGCCAGCAGCGTAGCAGGGGGTGGTGGAGATACGCAGTATTTT. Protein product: CASSVAGGGGDTQYF.

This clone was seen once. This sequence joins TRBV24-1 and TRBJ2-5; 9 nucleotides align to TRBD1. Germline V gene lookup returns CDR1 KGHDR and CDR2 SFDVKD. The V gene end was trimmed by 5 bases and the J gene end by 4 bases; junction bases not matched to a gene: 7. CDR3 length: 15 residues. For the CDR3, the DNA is TGTGCCACCAGTGGTCACAGGGGGCCGGGAGAGACCCAGTACTTC. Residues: CATSGHRGPGETQYF.

The CDR3 here is CASSVLGSTDTQYF. For the CDR3, the DNA is TGTGCCAGCTCCGTACTAGGGAGCACAGATACGCAGTATTTT. The rearrangement links TRBV6-5 to TRBJ2-3, with a possible D match to TRBD2 (5 bases). This CDR3 region has 14 residues. Germline CDR1 reads MNHEY; CDR2 reads SVGAGI. V lost 8 bases, J lost 0 bases, and 12 bases lay in between.

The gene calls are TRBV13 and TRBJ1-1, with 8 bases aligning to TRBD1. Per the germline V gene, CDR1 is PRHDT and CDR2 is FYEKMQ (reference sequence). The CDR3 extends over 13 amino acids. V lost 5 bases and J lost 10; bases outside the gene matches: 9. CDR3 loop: CASSQLDREGAFF. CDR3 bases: TGTGCCAGCAGCCAACTGGACAGGGAAGGAGCTTTCTTT. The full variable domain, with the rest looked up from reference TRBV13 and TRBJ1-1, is AAGVIQSPRHLIKEKRETATLKCYPIPRHDTVYWYQQGPGQDPQFLISFYEKMQSDKGSIPDRFSAQQFSDYHSELNMSSLELGDSALYFCASSQLDREGAFFGQGTRLTVV.

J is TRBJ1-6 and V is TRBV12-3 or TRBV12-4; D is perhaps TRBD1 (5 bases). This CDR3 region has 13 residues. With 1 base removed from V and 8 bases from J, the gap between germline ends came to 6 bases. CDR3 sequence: CASSLEGYSPLHF. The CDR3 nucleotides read TGTGCCAGCAGTTTAGAGGGGTATTCACCCCTCCACTTT.

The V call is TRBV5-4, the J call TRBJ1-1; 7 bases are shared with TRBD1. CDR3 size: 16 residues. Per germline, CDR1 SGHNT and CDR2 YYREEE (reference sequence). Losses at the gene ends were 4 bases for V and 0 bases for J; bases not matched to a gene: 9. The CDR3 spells CASSLGTATMNTEAFF. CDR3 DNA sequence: TGTGCCAGCAGCCTAGGGACAGCTACAATGAACACTGAAGCTTTCTTT.

This CDR3 is CASSTTPGLAGTQYF. The CDR3 coding sequence is TGTGCCAGCAGCACAACCCCGGGACTAGCTGGTACGCAGTATTTT. The V gene is TRBV9, the J gene TRBJ2-3, with 9 positions matching TRBD2. There are 15 residues in the CDR3. V lost 4 bases to trimming and J lost 8 bases; unmatched junction nucleotides: 11. CDR1 and CDR2 from the germline V gene are SGDLS and YYNGEE.